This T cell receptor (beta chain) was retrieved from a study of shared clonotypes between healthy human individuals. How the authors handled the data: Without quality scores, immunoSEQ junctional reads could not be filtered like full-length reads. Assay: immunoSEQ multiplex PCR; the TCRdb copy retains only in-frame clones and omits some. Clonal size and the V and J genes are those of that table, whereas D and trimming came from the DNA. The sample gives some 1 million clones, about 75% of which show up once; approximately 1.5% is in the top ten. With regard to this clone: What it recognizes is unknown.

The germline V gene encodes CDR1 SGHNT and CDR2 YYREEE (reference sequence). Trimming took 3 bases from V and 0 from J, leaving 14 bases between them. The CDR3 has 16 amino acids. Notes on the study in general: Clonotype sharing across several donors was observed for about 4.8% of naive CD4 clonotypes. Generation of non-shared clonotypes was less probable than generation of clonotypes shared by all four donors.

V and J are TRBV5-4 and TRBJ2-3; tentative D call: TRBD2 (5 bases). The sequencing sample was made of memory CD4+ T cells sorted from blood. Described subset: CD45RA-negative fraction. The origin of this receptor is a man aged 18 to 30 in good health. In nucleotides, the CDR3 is TGTGCCAGCAGCTCAGAGGGAGCTTCTAGCACAGATACGCAGTATTTT. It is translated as CASSSEGASSTDTQYF.